The present T cell receptor beta chain was sequenced within a study of shared clonotypes between healthy human individuals. Sorted-subset replicate PCRs used around 200 ng DNA, some 33,000 T cell genomes. Assay used: immunoSEQ multiplex PCR; TCRdb lists only in-frame clones, some missing. The data hold some 1 million clones, with approximately 70% observed a single time. The CDR3 is made up of 17 amino acids. Trimming took 4 bases from V and 4 from J; bases not matched to a gene: 7. Germline V gene lookup returns CDR1 SGDLS and CDR2 YYNGEE. The V call is TRBV9, the J call TRBJ2-6, with 11 nucleotides matching TRBD1. The receptor's source is a young man in good health. Input material: memory CD4+ T cells sorted from blood. Subset defined: CD45RA-negative fraction. CDR3 protein: CASSRGQGANGANVLTF. In DNA, the CDR3 is TGTGCCAGCAGCCGAGGACAGGGGGCTAACGGGGCCAACGTCCTGACTTTC.